These 32 T cell receptor beta chains came from one sample sequenced in a study of cytomegalovirus exposure and HLA in healthy donors (dated 2017 in TCRdb). The receptor library was made with the immunoSEQ multiplex PCR assay. For the multiplex PCR, a mixture combining 60 forward primers for TCR Vbeta segments and 13 reverse primers for TCR Jbeta segments was used. TCRdb took over this immuneACCESS table, retaining in-frame rearrangements with V and J assigned. Such tables are incomplete; in checked studies, under half of the missing clones stem from an unresolved V gene, and the remainder is unexplained. The sample data list some 130,000 clones, and approximately 83% of these were observed just once. The biggest ten clones account for around 3.1% of the sample. The specimen was PBMCs. These receptor sequences come from a man aged 35-49 years in good health and CMV-seronegative.

In its sample, this clone was seen once. J is TRBJ2-5 and V is TRBV28; the D gene is possibly TRBD1 (6 bases). The CDR3 runs 17 residues. Trimming shortened V by 3 bases and J by 0 bases, and 17 bases separated the two germline ends. Germline lookup yields CDR1 MDHEN and CDR2 SYDVKM. CDR3 in amino acids: CASSLVPDSPYQETQYF. The CDR3 nucleotides are TGTGCCAGCAGTTTGGTGCCGGACAGCCCGTACCAAGAGACCCAGTACTTC.

The table lists this clone with a count of one. V usage is TRBV28 and J usage is TRBJ2-7; D may be TRBD1 (6 bases). V was clipped by 8 bases and J by 3 bases, with 20 bases between them. This CDR3 has 15 residues. Germline V gene lookup returns CDR1 MDHEN and CDR2 SYDVKM. The chain's CDR3 is CASLGADMGYYEQYF. As DNA, the CDR3 is TGTGCCAGCCTGGGGGCGGACATGGGATACTACGAGCAGTACTTC.

This clone was recorded only once. The rearrangement links TRBV5-4 to TRBJ2-7, with 8 bases that match TRBD2. The V and J ends lost 0 bases and 3 bases, in that order; junction bases with no gene match: 8. CDR1 is SGHNT and CDR2 is YYREEE in the germline V gene (reference sequence). The CDR3 loop spans 16 amino acids. The CDR3 here is CASSLGGGAGDYEQYF. The CDR3 DNA reads as TGTGCCAGCAGCTTGGGCGGGGGAGCGGGAGACTACGAGCAGTACTTC.

The chain couples TRBV7-2 to TRBJ2-3, with D tentatively TRBD2 (6 bases). Looked up from germline, CDR1 is SGHTA and CDR2 is FQGNSA. The germline V and J ends were trimmed by 1 base and 4 bases, with 6 bases remaining between them. This CDR3 region has 13 residues. The CDR3 bases are TGTGCCAGCAGCTTAGTAGCGGCAGATACGCAGTATTTT. As protein: CASSLVAADTQYF.

CDR3 sequence reads: CASNGPGDGYTF. The DNA for the CDR3 is TGTGCCAGCAACGGCCCAGGGGATGGCTACACCTTC. This chain uses TRBV27 with TRBJ1-2; D may be TRBD1 (6 bases). The CDR3 extends over 12 amino acids. Germline V CDR1 and CDR2: MNHEY, SMNVEV (reference sequence). Deletions cut 7 bases from V and 6 bases from J, with 12 bases between.

V is TRBV2 and J is TRBJ2-3; TRBD2 agrees at 7 bases. Germline V CDR1 and CDR2: SNHLY, FYNNEI. The CDR3 has 15 amino acids. V dropped 3 bases and J dropped 5; count of bases not matched to a gene: 8. In nucleotides, the CDR3 is TGTGCCAGCAGTGATGGCGGGAGTATGGTAGATACGCAGTATTTT. It specifies CASSDGGSMVDTQYF. The full variable domain, in which reference TRBV2 and TRBJ2-3 provide the parts outside the CDR3, is EPEVTQTPSHQVTQMGQEVILRCVPISNHLYFYWYRQILGQKVEFLVSFYNNEISEKSEIFDDQFSVERPDGSNFTLKIRSTKLEDSAMYFCASSDGGSMVDTQYFGPGTRLTVL.

V is TRBV12-5 and J is TRBJ2-5, with a tentative D call TRBD2 (7 bases). Trimming removed 7 bases at V and 5 bases at J, with 23 bases between. From germline, CDR1 is LGHNT and CDR2 FRNRAP. This CDR3 spans 16 amino acids. The CDR3 DNA is TGTGCTAGTGTCTTGAAGAGGGGGGGGGACCGGGAGACCCAGTACTTC. This encodes CASVLKRGGDRETQYF.

V and J are TRBV10-3 and TRBJ1-5; unclear D gene. Germline values: CDR1 ENHRY, CDR2 SYGVKD. Trimming removed 4 bases at V and 0 bases at J, with 10 bases between. The CDR3 covers 15 residues. The CDR3 spells CAISARLDSNQPQHF. The CDR3 DNA reads as TGTGCCATCAGTGCGAGGTTAGATAGCAATCAGCCCCAGCATTTT.

The chain uses TRBV6-6 and TRBJ1-2, with no clear D. V gave up 6 bases and J gave up 4 bases, with 12 bases separating them. There are 13 residues in the CDR3. Germline V lookup: CDR1 MNHNY, CDR2 SVGAGI (reference sequence). The CDR3 protein is CASSPPELYGYTF. CDR3 sequence (DNA): TGTGCCAGCAGCCCACCCGAGCTCTATGGCTACACCTTC.

This chain uses TRBV2 with TRBJ2-1, with 8 bases that match TRBD1. CDR3 length: 13 residues. The germline V gene has CDR1 SNHLY and CDR2 FYNNEI. Trimming removed 6 bases from V and 3 bases from J; junction bases left unmatched: 1. DNA for the CDR3: TGTGCCAGCAGGGGACAGGACTACAATGAGCAGTTCTTC. Its protein product is CASRGQDYNEQFF.

The chain carries TRBV9 and TRBJ2-5; D may be TRBD1 (6 bases). Between the trimmed V and J ends, which lost 5 bases and 5 bases, there was a span of 13 bases. Germline V gene lookup returns CDR1 SGDLS and CDR2 YYNGEE. There are 13 residues in the CDR3. CDR3 nucleotides: TGTGCCAGCAGTGGCACAGGGCGGGAGACCCAGTACTTC. Amino acid sequence: CASSGTGRETQYF. The full variable domain, completed using reference TRBV9 and TRBJ2-5, is DSGVTQTPKHLITATGQRVTLRCSPRSGDLSVYWYQQSLDQGLQFLIQYYNGEERAKGNILERFSAQQFPDLHSELNLSSLELGDSALYFCASSGTGRETQYFGPGTRLLVL.

V gene TRBV5-1 combines with J gene TRBJ2-5; the match to TRBD2 covers 10 bases. From germline, CDR1 is SGHRS and CDR2 YFSETQ. With 4 bases clipped from V and 5 bases from J, the junction kept 8 bases outside the gene matches. This CDR3 comprises 15 residues. The CDR3 here is CASSAANSGRETQYF. CDR3 nucleotide sequence: TGCGCCAGCAGCGCAGCAAATAGCGGGAGGGAGACCCAGTACTTC.

This clone was detected only a few times. The chain is built from TRBV18 and TRBJ2-5; no clear D. The CDR3 sequence is 11 residues long. Germline V lookup: CDR1 KGHSH, CDR2 LQKENI. V lost 3 bases and J lost 8, with 7 bases in between. The CDR3 bases are TGTGCCAGCTCACCGACGGGTACCCAGTACTTC. Translating it yields CASSPTGTQYF. The full variable domain, in which reference TRBV18 and TRBJ2-5 provide the parts outside the CDR3, is NAGVMQNPRHLVRRRGQEARLRCSPMKGHSHVYWYRQLPEEGLKFMVYLQKENIIDESGMPKERFSAEFPKEGPSILRIQQVVRGDSAAYFCASSPTGTQYFGPGTRLLVL.

V usage is TRBV11-2 and J usage is TRBJ1-2; no firm D call. Germline-derived CDR1 and CDR2 are SGHAT and FQNNGV. CDR3 length equals 13 residues. Trimming stripped 5 bases from V and 2 bases from J, with 9 bases between. The CDR3 coding sequence is TGTGCCAGCAGCACCGACAAGAACTATGGCTACACCTTC. It specifies CASSTDKNYGYTF. Full variable domain (remainder filled in from reference TRBV11-2 and TRBJ1-2): EAGVAQSPRYKIIEKRQSVAFWCNPISGHATLYWYQQILGQGPKLLIQFQNNGVVDDSQLPKDRFSAERLKGVDSTLKIQPAKLEDSAVYLCASSTDKNYGYTFGSGTRLTVV.

The CDR3 reads CASSPYLTGNDGYTF. The CDR3 DNA sequence: TGTGCCAGCAGCCCGTACCTGACAGGGAACGATGGCTACACCTTC. V and J are TRBV7-2 and TRBJ1-2, with 7 bases that match TRBD1. CDR3 length equals 15 residues. After removal of 5 bases from V and 6 bases from J, the junction contained 12 bases not matched to a gene. The germline CDR1 and CDR2 sequences are SGHTA and FQGNSA. Using reference TRBV7-2 and TRBJ1-2 for the parts outside the CDR3, the full variable domain is GAGVSQSPSNKVTEKGKDVELRCDPISGHTALYWYRQSLGQGLEFLIYFQGNSAPDKSGLPSDRFSAERTGGSVSTLTIQRTQQEDSAVYLCASSPYLTGNDGYTFGSGTRLTVV.

The CDR3 bases are TGTGCCAGCAGTTCGACAGCTTCCTACGAGCAGTACTTC. Amino acids: CASSSTASYEQYF. The V call is TRBV27, the J call TRBJ2-7; D perhaps matches TRBD1 (5 bases). CDR1 is MNHEY and CDR2 is SMNVEV in the germline V gene (reference sequence). Deletions cut 4 bases from V and 1 base from J, with 8 bases between. CDR3 length: 13 residues.

The rearrangement joins TRBV6-5 to TRBJ1-2, with a possible D match to TRBD1 (6 bases). The V end lost 8 bases, the J end lost 4 bases, and 11 bases lay between the germline ends. The CDR3 runs 12 residues. Germline lookup yields CDR1 MNHEY and CDR2 SVGAGI. The CDR3 reads CASDAQGYGYTF. The CDR3 DNA reads as TGTGCCAGCGATGCACAGGGCTATGGCTACACCTTC.

This chain links TRBV2 with TRBJ1-1, with 10 nucleotides matching TRBD1. Germline assignment: CDR1 SNHLY and CDR2 FYNNEI. J was trimmed by 0 bases and V by 3 bases; bases with no gene match: 4. The CDR3 contains 16 residues. CDR3 DNA: TGTGCCAGCAGTGATACGACAGGGGGCGTGAACACTGAAGCTTTCTTT. Translated, it gives CASSDTTGGVNTEAFF. Supplemented by reference TRBV2 and TRBJ1-1, the full variable domain reads EPEVTQTPSHQVTQMGQEVILRCVPISNHLYFYWYRQILGQKVEFLVSFYNNEISEKSEIFDDQFSVERPDGSNFTLKIRSTKLEDSAMYFCASSDTTGGVNTEAFFGQGTRLTVV.

The rearrangement uses TRBV6-5 and TRBJ1-2, with D perhaps matching TRBD1 (5 bases). Germline CDR1 is MNHEY and CDR2 is SVGAGI. The CDR3 has 13 residues. V was pared by 7 bases and J by 4 bases, with 13 bases between. For the CDR3, the DNA is TGTGCCAGCACCCCAGACAGATCCTATGGCTACACCTTC. This gives the protein CASTPDRSYGYTF.

Only one count was recorded for this clone. This sequence joins TRBV18 and TRBJ1-5; unclear D gene. The CDR3 spans 15 residues. In germline, CDR1 is KGHSH, CDR2 LQKENI. The V gene lost 1 base and the J gene lost 5 bases, with 12 bases spanning the gap. CDR3 amino acids: CASSPREASDQPQHF. The CDR3 bases are TGTGCCAGCTCACCACGGGAGGCTTCGGATCAGCCCCAGCATTTT.

J is TRBJ2-5 and V is TRBV9, with 11 bases fitting TRBD1. CDR1 and CDR2 from the germline V gene are SGDLS and YYNGEE. CDR3 length: 16 amino acids. V was pared by 5 bases and J by 6 bases, with 12 bases of the junction left unmatched. CDR3 nucleotide sequence: TGTGCCAGCAGGATGGGACAGGGGGTAACTTGGCAGACCCAGTACTTC. Its protein is CASRMGQGVTWQTQYF.

The gene calls are TRBV11-2 and TRBJ2-1; 10 nucleotides line up with TRBD2. The V and J ends lost 4 bases and 3 bases, in that order; junction bases with no gene match: 12. This CDR3 comprises 18 residues. Germline V gene lookup returns CDR1 SGHAT and CDR2 FQNNGV. The CDR3 sequence is CASSSRTSLAGDYNEQFF. The CDR3 coding sequence is TGTGCCAGCAGCTCCCGTACCTCCCTAGCGGGAGACTACAATGAGCAGTTCTTC. The full variable domain, completed using reference TRBV11-2 and TRBJ2-1, is EAGVAQSPRYKIIEKRQSVAFWCNPISGHATLYWYQQILGQGPKLLIQFQNNGVVDDSQLPKDRFSAERLKGVDSTLKIQPAKLEDSAVYLCASSSRTSLAGDYNEQFFGPGTRLTVL.

The rearrangement joins TRBV28 to TRBJ2-7, with 9 bases aligning to TRBD2. The J segment lost 0 bases and the V segment lost 4 bases, leaving 4 bases of the junction unmatched. Germline CDR1 reads MDHEN; CDR2 reads SYDVKM. This CDR3 is 15 amino acids long. The CDR3 bases are TGTGCCAGCAGTTCTAGCGGGACTAGCTCCTACGAGCAGTACTTC. This sequence encodes CASSSSGTSSYEQYF.

A remark on this clone: An end of the junction does not agree with germline; a read error may underlie this. V gene TRBV2 combines with J gene TRBJ2-5; maybe TRBD2 (6 bases). Per the germline V gene, CDR1 is SNHLY and CDR2 is FYNNEI. The CDR3 covers 12 residues. The DNA of the CDR3 is TGTGCCAGCAGCCAGGGTCGGGAGATCCAGTACTTC. Protein sequence: CASSQGREIQYF.

CDR3 nucleotides: TGTGCCAGCGCAGTCAGCGGTCCCCCTTACAATGAGCAGTTCTTC. This translates into CASAVSGPPYNEQFF. This chain links TRBV6-6 with TRBJ2-1, with D perhaps matching TRBD2 (5 bases). The CDR3 has 15 residues. Per germline, CDR1 MNHNY and CDR2 SVGAGI (reference sequence). Trimming stripped 8 bases from V and 4 bases from J, with 18 bases between.

This chain connects TRBV5-1 to TRBJ1-1; tentative D call: TRBD1 (5 bases). The V end was cut by 1 base, the J end by 5 bases, with 15 bases between. There are 15 residues in the CDR3. Germline V gene sequence: CDR1 SGHRS, CDR2 YFSETQ. CDR3 loop: CASSLFTGAGTEAFF. The CDR3 DNA is TGCGCCAGCAGCTTGTTTACAGGAGCGGGGACTGAAGCTTTCTTT.

The gene calls are TRBV6-5 and TRBJ1-1; TRBD1 matches at 7 bases. Germline V gives CDR1 MNHEY, CDR2 SVGAGI. The CDR3 extends over 16 amino acids. V shed 0 bases, J shed 1 base, and the junction held 5 bases outside the gene matches. Here the CDR3 DNA reads TGTGCCAGCAGTTACTCGACAGGGTTCCAGAACACTGAAGCTTTCTTT. Its protein product is CASSYSTGFQNTEAFF.

The rearrangement uses TRBV5-1 and TRBJ2-1; TRBD2 matches at 8 bases. Germline trimming cut 4 bases from V and 3 bases from J; bases unmatched to any gene: 15. This CDR3 comprises 18 residues. CDR1 and CDR2 from the germline V gene are SGHRS and YFSETQ. CDR3 sequence reads: CASSPDSLRGGSYNEQFF. Here the CDR3 DNA reads TGCGCCAGCAGCCCGGATTCCCTTCGCGGGGGGAGCTACAATGAGCAGTTCTTC.

The chain is built from TRBV6-6 and TRBJ1-5, with TRBD1 identical over 8 bases. The germline gives CDR1 MNHNY, CDR2 SVGAGI (reference sequence). Trimming removed 6 bases from V and 1 base from J; junction bases left unmatched: 8. This CDR3 comprises 16 residues. CDR3 coding DNA: TGTGCCAGCAGCTACGCGGGACAGGCGAGCAATCAGCCCCAGCATTTT. This gives the protein CASSYAGQASNQPQHF.

V gene TRBV27 combines with J gene TRBJ1-2; 7 nucleotides match TRBD1. The ends lost 3 bases at V and 1 base at J; junction bases unmatched: 11. CDR1 is MNHEY, CDR2 SMNVEV, per germline (reference sequence). The CDR3 is made up of 17 amino acids. CDR3 loop: CASSFLGQAPDNYGYTF. CDR3 DNA sequence: TGTGCCAGCAGTTTCCTCGGACAGGCACCGGATAACTATGGCTACACCTTC.

This clone is a singleton in its sample. The chain links TRBV27 to TRBJ2-3; weak D call: TRBD2 (7 bases). V was trimmed by 5 bases and J by 4 bases, leaving 16 bases between them. This CDR3 spans 15 amino acids. Germline-derived CDR1 and CDR2 are MNHEY and SMNVEV (reference sequence). CDR3 coding DNA: TGTGCCAGCAGTCGGAGGGGGGGTCTGTCAGATACGCAGTATTTT. Translating gives CASSRRGGLSDTQYF.

This clone has more than one count but fewer than ten. The chain recombines TRBV5-1 with TRBJ2-7; tentative D call: TRBD1 (6 bases). This CDR3 is built from 14 residues. V dropped 4 bases and J dropped 2 bases, with 13 bases sitting between them. Germline loops: CDR1 SGHRS, CDR2 YFSETQ. CDR3: CASSPVQGTYEQYF. DNA for the CDR3: TGCGCCAGCAGCCCCGTACAGGGTACCTACGAGCAGTACTTC.